This T cell receptor beta chain was documented in a study of Ad26.COV2.S vaccination and SARS-CoV-2 variants. Study overall: Once or twice, 56 days apart, Ad26.COV2.S was delivered intramuscularly. Study-level findings and limits: There was a possibility that the TCR breadth and depth analyses underestimated total T cell responses. Similar non-spike TCR breadth was observed in recipients of vaccine and of placebo.

Treatment in this sample: 19 received Ad26.COV2.S at low or high dose, single or two shots; about 5 received placebo; per-sample allocation not given. The samples date from day 63 after the first vaccine or placebo injection. Concerning this clone itself: The antigen is undetermined.

J lost 5 bases, V lost 4 bases, and 5 bases had no gene match. Germline V gene lookup returns CDR1 LNHDA and CDR2 SQIVND (reference sequence). The CDR3 is made up of 14 amino acids. The table came from immunoSEQ multiplex PCR; TCRdb's copy has only in-frame clones and leaves some out. In the table there are around 300,000 clones, around nine tenths of which are singletons. The sequences come from peripheral blood, collected in a trial of Ad26.COV2.S vaccine versus placebo. This clonotype originated in a person between 18 and 59 years old who received the Ad26.COV2.S COVID-19 vaccine or a placebo. The rearrangement uses TRBV19 and TRBJ1-5; 7 bases line up with TRBD1. The CDR3 bases are TGTGCCAGTAGTAGTCGGCAGGGGGATCAGCCCCAGCATTTT. The encoded protein is CASSSRQGDQPQHF.